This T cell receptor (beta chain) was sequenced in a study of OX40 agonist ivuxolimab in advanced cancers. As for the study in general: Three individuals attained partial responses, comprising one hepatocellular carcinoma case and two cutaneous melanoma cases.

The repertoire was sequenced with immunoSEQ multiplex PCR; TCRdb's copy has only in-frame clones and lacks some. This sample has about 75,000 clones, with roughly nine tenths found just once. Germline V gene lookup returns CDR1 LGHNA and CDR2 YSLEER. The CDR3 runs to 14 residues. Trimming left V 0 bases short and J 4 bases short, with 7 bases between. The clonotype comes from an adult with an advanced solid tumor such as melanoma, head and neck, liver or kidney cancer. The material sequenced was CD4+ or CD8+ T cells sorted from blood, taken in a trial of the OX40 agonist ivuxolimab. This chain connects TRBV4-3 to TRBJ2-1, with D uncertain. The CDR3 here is CASSQDMRYNEQFF. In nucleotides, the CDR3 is TGCGCCAGCAGCCAAGATATGCGGTACAATGAGCAGTTCTTC.